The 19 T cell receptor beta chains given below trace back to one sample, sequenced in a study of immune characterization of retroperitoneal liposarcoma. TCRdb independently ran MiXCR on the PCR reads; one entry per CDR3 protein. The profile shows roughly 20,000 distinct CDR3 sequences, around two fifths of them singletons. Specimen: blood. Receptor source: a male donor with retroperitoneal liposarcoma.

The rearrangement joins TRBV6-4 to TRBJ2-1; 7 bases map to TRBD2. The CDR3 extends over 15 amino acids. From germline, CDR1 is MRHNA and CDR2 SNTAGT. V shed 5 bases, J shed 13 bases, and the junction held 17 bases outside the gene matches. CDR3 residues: CASSPIQPAGETQFF. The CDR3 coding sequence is TGTGCCAGCAGTCCTATACAACCTGCGGGAGAGACCCAGTTCTTC.

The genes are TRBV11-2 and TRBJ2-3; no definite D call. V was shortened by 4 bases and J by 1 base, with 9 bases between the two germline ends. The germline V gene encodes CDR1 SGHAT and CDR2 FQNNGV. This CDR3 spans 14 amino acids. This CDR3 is CASSWLARTDTQYF. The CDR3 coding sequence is TGTGCCAGCAGCTGGTTAGCCCGCACAGATACGCAGTATTTT.

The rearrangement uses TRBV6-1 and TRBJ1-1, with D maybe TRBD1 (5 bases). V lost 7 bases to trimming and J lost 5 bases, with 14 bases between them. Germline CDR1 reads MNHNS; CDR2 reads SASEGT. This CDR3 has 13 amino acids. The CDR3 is CASTEGAVTEAFF. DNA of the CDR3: TGTGCCAGCACCGAAGGGGCAGTGACTGAAGCTTTCTTT.

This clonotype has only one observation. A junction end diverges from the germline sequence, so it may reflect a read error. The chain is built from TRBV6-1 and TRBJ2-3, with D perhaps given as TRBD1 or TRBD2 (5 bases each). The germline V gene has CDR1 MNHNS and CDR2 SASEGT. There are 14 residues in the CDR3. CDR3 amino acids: CASSEAGSVLEQYF. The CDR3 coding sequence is TGTGCCAGCAGTGAGGCAGGGAGTGTTCTTGAGCAGTACTTT.

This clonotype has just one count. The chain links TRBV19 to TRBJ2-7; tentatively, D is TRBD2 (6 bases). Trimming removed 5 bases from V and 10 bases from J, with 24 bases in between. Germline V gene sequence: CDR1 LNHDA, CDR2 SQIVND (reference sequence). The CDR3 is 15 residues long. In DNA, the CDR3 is TGTGCCAGTAGTCCAGGGACGGGGTGGGGGGAGCCCCAGTACTTC. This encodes CASSPGTGWGEPQYF.

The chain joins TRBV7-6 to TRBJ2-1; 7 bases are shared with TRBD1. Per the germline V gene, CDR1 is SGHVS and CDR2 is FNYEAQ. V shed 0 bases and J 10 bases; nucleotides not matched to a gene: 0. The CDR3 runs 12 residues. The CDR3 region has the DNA TGTGCCAGCAGCTTAGCAGGGGGCGAGCAGTTCTTC. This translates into CASSLAGGEQFF.

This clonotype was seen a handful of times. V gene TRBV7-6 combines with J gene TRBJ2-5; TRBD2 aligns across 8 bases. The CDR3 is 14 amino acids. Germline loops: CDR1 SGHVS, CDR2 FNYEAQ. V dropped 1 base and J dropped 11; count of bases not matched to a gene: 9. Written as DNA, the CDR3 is TGTGCCAGCAGCTTAGGAGCGGGAGCAGGGGAGCAGTACTTC. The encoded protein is CASSLGAGAGEQYF.

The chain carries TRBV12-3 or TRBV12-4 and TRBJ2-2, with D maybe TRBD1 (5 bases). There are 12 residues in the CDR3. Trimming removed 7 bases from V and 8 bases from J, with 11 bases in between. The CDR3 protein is CASNRGSGELFF. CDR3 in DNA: TGTGCCAGCAATAGGGGCAGTGGGGAGCTGTTTTTT.

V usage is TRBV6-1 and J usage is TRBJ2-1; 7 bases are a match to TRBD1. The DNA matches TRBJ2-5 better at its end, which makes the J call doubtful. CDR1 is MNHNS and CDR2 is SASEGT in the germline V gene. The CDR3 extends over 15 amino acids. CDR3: CASSGYRGMQETQYF. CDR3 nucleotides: TGTGCCAGCAGTGGATACAGGGGAATGCAGGAGACCCAGTACTTC.

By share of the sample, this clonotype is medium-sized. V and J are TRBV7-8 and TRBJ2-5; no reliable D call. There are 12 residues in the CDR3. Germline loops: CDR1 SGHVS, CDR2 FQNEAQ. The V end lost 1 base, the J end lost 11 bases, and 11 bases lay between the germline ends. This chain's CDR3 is CASSLDGPEQYF. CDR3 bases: TGTGCCAGCAGCTTAGACGGGCCTGAGCAGTACTTC.

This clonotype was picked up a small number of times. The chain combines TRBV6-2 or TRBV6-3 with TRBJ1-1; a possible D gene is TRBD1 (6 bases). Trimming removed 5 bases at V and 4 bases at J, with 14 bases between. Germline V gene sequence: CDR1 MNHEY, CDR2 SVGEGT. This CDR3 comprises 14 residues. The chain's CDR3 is CASSLGQSGTEAFF. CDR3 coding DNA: TGTGCCAGCAGTCTAGGACAGAGCGGCACTGAAGCTTTCTTT.

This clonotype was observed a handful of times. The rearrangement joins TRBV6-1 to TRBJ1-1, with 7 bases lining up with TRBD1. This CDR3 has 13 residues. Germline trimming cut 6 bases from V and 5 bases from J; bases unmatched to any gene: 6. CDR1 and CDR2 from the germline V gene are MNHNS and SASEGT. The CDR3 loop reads CASRIRQGTEAFF. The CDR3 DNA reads TGTGCCAGCAGGATCCGACAGGGTACTGAAGCTTTCTTT.

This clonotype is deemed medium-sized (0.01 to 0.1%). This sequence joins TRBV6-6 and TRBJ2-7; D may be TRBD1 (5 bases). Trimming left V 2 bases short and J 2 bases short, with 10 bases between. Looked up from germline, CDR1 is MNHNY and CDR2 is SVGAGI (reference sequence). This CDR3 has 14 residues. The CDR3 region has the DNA TGTGCCAGCAGTTACGGGCAGGGTACCTACGAGCAGTACTTC. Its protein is CASSYGQGTYEQYF.

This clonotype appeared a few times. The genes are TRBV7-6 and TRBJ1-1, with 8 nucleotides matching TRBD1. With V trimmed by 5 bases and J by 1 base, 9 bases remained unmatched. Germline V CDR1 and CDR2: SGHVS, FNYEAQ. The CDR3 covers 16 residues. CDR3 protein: CASSPRTGRRNTEAFF. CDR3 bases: TGTGCCAGCAGCCCCCGGACAGGGCGCAGGAACACTGAAGCTTTCTTT.

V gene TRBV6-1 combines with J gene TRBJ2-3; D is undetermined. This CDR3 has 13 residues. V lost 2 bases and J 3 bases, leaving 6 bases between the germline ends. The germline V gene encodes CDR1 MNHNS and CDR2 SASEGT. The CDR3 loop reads CASSERSTDTQYF. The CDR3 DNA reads TGTGCCAGCAGTGAAAGGTCAACAGATACGCAGTATTTT.

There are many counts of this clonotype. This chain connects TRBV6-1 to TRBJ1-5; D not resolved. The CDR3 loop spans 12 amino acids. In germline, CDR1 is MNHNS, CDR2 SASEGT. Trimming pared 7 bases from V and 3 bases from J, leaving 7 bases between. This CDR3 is CASTAFNQPQHF. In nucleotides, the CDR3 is TGTGCCAGCACTGCCTTCAATCAGCCCCAGCATTTT.

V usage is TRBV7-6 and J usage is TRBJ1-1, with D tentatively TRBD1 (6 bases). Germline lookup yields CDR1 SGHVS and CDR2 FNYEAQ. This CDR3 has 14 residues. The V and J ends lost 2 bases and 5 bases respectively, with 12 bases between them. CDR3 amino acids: CASSLQGGGTEAFF. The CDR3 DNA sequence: TGTGCCAGCAGCTTACAAGGGGGGGGGACTGAAGCTTTCTTT.

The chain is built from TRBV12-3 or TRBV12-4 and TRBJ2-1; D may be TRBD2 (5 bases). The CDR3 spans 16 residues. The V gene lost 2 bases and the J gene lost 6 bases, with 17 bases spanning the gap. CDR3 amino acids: CASSLRRDASLNEQFF. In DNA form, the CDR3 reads TGTGCCAGCAGTTTACGACGGGATGCTTCACTCAATGAGCAGTTCTTC.

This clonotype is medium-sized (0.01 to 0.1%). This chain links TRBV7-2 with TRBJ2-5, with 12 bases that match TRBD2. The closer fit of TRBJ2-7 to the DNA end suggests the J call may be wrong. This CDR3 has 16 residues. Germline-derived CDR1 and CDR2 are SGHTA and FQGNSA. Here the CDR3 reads CASSSGLAGPFYEQYF. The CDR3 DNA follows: TGTGCCAGCAGCTCCGGACTAGCGGGACCCTTCTACGAGCAGTACTTC.